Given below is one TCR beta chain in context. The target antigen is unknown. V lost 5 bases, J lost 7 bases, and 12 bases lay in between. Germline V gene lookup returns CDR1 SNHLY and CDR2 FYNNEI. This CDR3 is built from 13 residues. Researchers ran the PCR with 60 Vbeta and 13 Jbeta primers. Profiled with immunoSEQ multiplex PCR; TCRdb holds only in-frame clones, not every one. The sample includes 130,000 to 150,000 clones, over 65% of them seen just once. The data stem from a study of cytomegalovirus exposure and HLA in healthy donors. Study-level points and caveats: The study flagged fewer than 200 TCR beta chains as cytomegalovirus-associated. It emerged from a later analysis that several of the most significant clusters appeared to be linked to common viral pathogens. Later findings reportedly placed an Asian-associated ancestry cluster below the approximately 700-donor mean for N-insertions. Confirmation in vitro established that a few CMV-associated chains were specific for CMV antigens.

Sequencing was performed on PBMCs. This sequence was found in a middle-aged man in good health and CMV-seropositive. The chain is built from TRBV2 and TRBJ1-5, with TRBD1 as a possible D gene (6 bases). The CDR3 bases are TGTGCCAGCAGTCGACAGGAACGACAGCCCCAGCATTTT. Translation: CASSRQERQPQHF.